The 21 T cell receptor beta chains below all came from one sample that was sequenced in a study of Graves' ophthalmopathy and Graves' hyperthyroidism. RNA transcripts were the source from which TCR beta CDR3 regions were amplified. HTBI primers were employed in first-round RT-PCR, then a second-round multiplex PCR followed. TCRdb passed the multiplex PCR reads through MiXCR, listing each CDR3 protein once. The sample carries approximately 540,000 distinct CDR3 sequences, just under 40% recorded once. The sequencing sample was made of peripheral blood or thyroid tissue (not recorded which). These receptors were collected from an adult man with Graves' hyperthyroidism.

A note on this clonotype: Because it lacks the conserved phenylalanine or tryptophan at the end, this CDR3 is likely a read error. The chain is built from TRBV15 and TRBJ1-6; 11 bases match TRBD1. Germline CDR1 is LNHNV and CDR2 is YYDKDF (reference sequence). This CDR3 comprises 16 residues. The CDR3 reads CATNRSRTGGGSPLHL. The CDR3 DNA follows: TGTGCCACCAACAGAAGTCGGACAGGGGGCGGCTCACCCCTCCACCTT.

This clonotype came up many times. The chain links TRBV7-9 to TRBJ2-2; a possible D gene is TRBD1 (6 bases). This CDR3 spans 14 amino acids. The germline V and J ends were trimmed by 4 bases and 1 base, with 7 bases remaining between them. Germline CDR1 is SEHNR and CDR2 is FQNEAQ (reference sequence). The CDR3 region is CASSSQGNTGELFF. The CDR3 nucleotides are TGTGCCAGCAGCTCACAGGGGAACACCGGGGAGCTGTTTTTT.

This chain connects TRBV7-9 to TRBJ2-6, with D unclear. CDR3 size: 15 residues. Trimming cost V 5 bases and J 2 bases, with 10 bases left between them. The germline CDR1 and CDR2 sequences are SEHNR and FQNEAQ (reference sequence). In nucleotides, the CDR3 is TGTGCCAGCAGCCCGATTGGGACTGGGGCCAACGTCCTGACTTTC. Encoded protein: CASSPIGTGANVLTF.

This clonotype was observed many times. This chain connects TRBV7-8 to TRBJ1-4; maybe TRBD1 (6 bases). V lost 1 base to trimming and J lost 7 bases, with 22 bases between them. This CDR3 comprises 18 residues. CDR1 SGHVS and CDR2 FQNEAQ come from the germline V gene. The CDR3 nucleotides are TGTGCCAGCAGCTTAGGGAGCAGGGGATTTCCTAGAGGTGAAAAACTGTTTTTT. Its translation is CASSLGSRGFPRGEKLFF.

This clonotype appeared once. The chain is built from TRBV29-1 and TRBJ1-1; TRBD1 agrees at 9 bases. J gave up 1 base and V 8 bases, and 2 bases lay outside the gene matches. Germline-derived CDR1 and CDR2 are SQVTM and ANQGSEA. CDR3 size: 12 residues. CDR3 DNA sequence: TGCAGCAGGACAGGGGCGAACACTGAAGCTTTCTTT. It specifies CSRTGANTEAFF. Looking up the rest from reference TRBV29-1 and TRBJ1-1 gives the full variable domain: SAVISQKPSRDICQRGTSLTIQCQVDSQVTMMFWYRQQPGQSLTLIATANQGSEATYESGFVIDKFPISRPNLTFSTLTVSNMSPEDSSIYLCSRTGANTEAFFGQGTRLTVV.

This clonotype has more than one count but fewer than ten. A single base separates this from a much larger clone, so it may be a read error. No conserved phenylalanine or tryptophan ends this CDR3, so it is likely a read error. The chain recombines TRBV13 with TRBJ1-1; 10 bases agree with TRBD1. J was trimmed by 5 bases and V by 4 bases; bases with no gene match: 7. This CDR3 region has 15 residues. Germline CDR1 reads PRHDT; CDR2 reads FYEKMQ (reference sequence). The CDR3 is CASSSPGQGMTEAFS. CDR3 in DNA: TGTGCCAGCAGCTCACCGGGACAGGGGATGACTGAAGCTTTCTCT.

The chain is built from TRBV9 and TRBJ2-3, with TRBD2 matching over 7 bases. Germline trimming cut 0 bases from V and 0 bases from J; bases unmatched to any gene: 7. CDR1 and CDR2 from the germline V gene are SGDLS and YYNGEE. The CDR3 sequence is 17 residues long. The CDR3 DNA follows: TGTGCCAGCAGCGTAGCCGCGGGGGACCTTAGCACAGATACGCAGTATTTT. Amino acid sequence: CASSVAAGDLSTDTQYF.

The count of this clonotype is one. One end of the junction is discordant with germline, which a read error may explain. CDR3 coding DNA: TGTGCCAGCAGTCCGGGACGCTTC. This translates into CASSPGRF. The V gene is TRBV12-3 or TRBV12-4, the J gene TRBJ2-5, with D possibly being TRBD1 or TRBD2 (5 bases each). The CDR3 sequence is 8 residues long.

V usage is TRBV24-1 and J usage is TRBJ2-5; 8 nucleotides agree with TRBD1. Trimming at V came to 6 bases and at J to 5 bases, leaving 10 bases not matched to a gene. This CDR3 has 15 residues. Germline V lookup: CDR1 KGHDR, CDR2 SFDVKD. DNA for the CDR3: TGTGCCACCAGTCCGACGGACAGGGCAGGGGAGACCCAGTACTTC. It translates to CATSPTDRAGETQYF.

This clonotype was counted ten times or more. The chain couples TRBV19 to TRBJ2-2, with 8 bases aligning to TRBD1. The germline gives CDR1 LNHDA, CDR2 SQIVND (reference sequence). CDR3 length: 15 amino acids. J lost 7 bases, V lost 6 bases, and 10 bases had no gene match. In DNA, the CDR3 is TGTGCCAGTAGGCACTCCGGGACAGGAGTCGGGGAGCTGTTTTTT. Translation: CASRHSGTGVGELFF.

This clonotype appeared once. The V and J genes are TRBV5-1 and TRBJ2-7; D is uncertain. The CDR3 extends over 14 amino acids. The germline V gene has CDR1 SGHRS and CDR2 YFSETQ. The V end was cut by 4 bases, the J end by 7 bases, with 18 bases between. CDR3 sequence: CASSVATSTGEQYF. The CDR3 DNA follows: TGCGCCAGCAGCGTCGCGACTTCCACCGGGGAGCAGTACTTC.

The chain uses TRBV7-2 and TRBJ2-1; the match to TRBD2 covers 13 bases. Germline loops: CDR1 SGHTA, CDR2 FQGNSA. V shed 1 base and J 2 bases; nucleotides not matched to a gene: 2. This CDR3 region has 17 residues. The CDR3, as DNA: TGTGCCAGCAGCTTAGGACTAGCGGGAGGCCCCTACAATGAGCAGTTCTTC. Translation gives CASSLGLAGGPYNEQFF.

This clonotype was recorded at least ten times. This chain connects TRBV7-9 to TRBJ2-7; 8 bases agree with TRBD1. Trimming at V came to 3 bases and at J to 5 bases, leaving 12 bases not matched to a gene. CDR1 is SEHNR, CDR2 FQNEAQ, per germline (reference sequence). The CDR3 contains 16 residues. CDR3 bases: TGTGCCAGCAGCTTTCCTGTAAGGACAGGGTTCCACGAGCAGTACTTC. This translates into CASSFPVRTGFHEQYF.

There are many counts of this clonotype. CDR3 residues: CASSHPAIRRETQYF. CDR3 DNA sequence: TGTGCCAGCAGCCACCCGGCAATCCGGAGGGAGACCCAGTACTTC. V and J are TRBV7-9 and TRBJ2-5, with a weak D call TRBD2 (5 bases). CDR1 is SEHNR, CDR2 FQNEAQ, per germline (reference sequence). V lost 5 bases, J lost 5 bases, and 18 bases lay in between. The CDR3 loop spans 15 amino acids. Using reference TRBV7-9 and TRBJ2-5 for the parts outside the CDR3, the full variable domain is DTGVSQNPRHKITKRGQNVTFRCDPISEHNRLYWYRQTLGQGPEFLTYFQNEAQLEKSRLLSDRFSAERPKGSFSTLEIQRTEQGDSAMYLCASSHPAIRRETQYFGPGTRLLVL.

About this clonotype: A much larger clone lies one base from this, so it may be a read error. CDR3 nucleotide sequence: TGTGCTAGTGGTCGGGTCACCCACTCGGGGGAGCAGTACTTC. This translates into CASGRVTHSGEQYF. The J gene is TRBJ2-7, the V gene TRBV12-5; TRBD2 is a possible D gene (5 bases). V dropped 5 bases and J dropped 7 bases, with 18 bases sitting between them. The germline CDR1 and CDR2 sequences are LGHNT and FRNRAP. The CDR3 consists of 14 residues.

The sample holds many counts of this clonotype. The chain joins TRBV7-2 to TRBJ1-2; D not resolved. Trimming shortened V by 2 bases and J by 0 bases, and 10 bases separated the two germline ends. This CDR3 spans 15 amino acids. Germline loops: CDR1 SGHTA, CDR2 FQGNSA. Here the CDR3 reads CASSLLQAANYGYTF. CDR3 in DNA: TGTGCCAGCAGCTTACTCCAGGCAGCTAACTATGGCTACACCTTC.

Concerning this clonotype: One end of the junction fails to match germline, which may point to a read error. V is TRBV20-1 and J is TRBJ2-7; 11 nucleotides agree with TRBD2. This CDR3 region has 15 residues. Germline V lookup: CDR1 DFQATT, CDR2 SNEGSKA (reference sequence). CDR3 DNA sequence: TGCAGTGCTCTCTCCCTTAGCGGGAGGGCCAGGACGCAGTGCTTC. Its translation is CSALSLSGRARTQCF.

The V and J genes are TRBV6-1 and TRBJ2-5, with D perhaps TRBD2 (6 bases). The CDR3 is 15 amino acids. Trimming took off 2 bases at V and 3 bases at J, with 13 bases between the two ends. The germline V gene encodes CDR1 MNHNS and CDR2 SASEGT. In nucleotides, the CDR3 is TGTGCCAGCAGTGAAACACTAGCAGGGAAAGAGACCCAGTACTTC. It is translated as CASSETLAGKETQYF.

This clonotype was seen at least ten times. The CDR3 DNA sequence: TGTGCCAGCAGTGAAGGGCCCTACACCGGGGAGCTGTTTTTT. It translates to CASSEGPYTGELFF. V usage is TRBV6-1 and J usage is TRBJ2-2; D not certain. V lost 1 base to trimming and J lost 3 bases, with 6 bases between them. CDR1 MNHNS and CDR2 SASEGT come from the germline V gene. This CDR3 has 14 residues.

This clonotype showed up many times. The chain has TRBV29-1 and TRBJ2-7; D gene ambiguous. The ends were cut back, 6 bases at V and 1 base at J, with 10 bases in the middle. Germline V gives CDR1 SQVTM, CDR2 ANQGSEA. This CDR3 has 12 residues. Written as DNA, the CDR3 is TGCAGCGTATATGAGCGATCCTACGAGCAGTACTTC. Residues: CSVYERSYEQYF.

This clonotype has a count of ten or more. Here the CDR3 DNA reads TGTGCCATCTCTACCCGGGACAGAAATCAGCCCCAGCATTTT. This gives the protein CAISTRDRNQPQHF. V and J are TRBV10-3 and TRBJ1-5; 7 nucleotides agree with TRBD1. The CDR3 is 14 amino acids. The germline V gene encodes CDR1 ENHRY and CDR2 SYGVKD. V lost 8 bases to trimming and J lost 4 bases; unmatched junction nucleotides: 8.